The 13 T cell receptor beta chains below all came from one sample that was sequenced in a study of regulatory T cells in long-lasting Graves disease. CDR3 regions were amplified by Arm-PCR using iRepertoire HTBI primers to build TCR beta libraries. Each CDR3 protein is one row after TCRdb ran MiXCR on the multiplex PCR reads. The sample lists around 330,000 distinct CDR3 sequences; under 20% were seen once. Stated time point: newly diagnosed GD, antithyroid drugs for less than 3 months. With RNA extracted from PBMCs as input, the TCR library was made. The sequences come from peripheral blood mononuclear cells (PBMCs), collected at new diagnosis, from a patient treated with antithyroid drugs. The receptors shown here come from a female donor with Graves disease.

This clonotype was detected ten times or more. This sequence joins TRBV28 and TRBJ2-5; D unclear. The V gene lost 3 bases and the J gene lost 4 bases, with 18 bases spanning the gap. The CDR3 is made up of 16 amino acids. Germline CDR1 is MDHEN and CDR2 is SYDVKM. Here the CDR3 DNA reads TGTGCCAGCAGTTTGTGGTCTGTCGGCAGGACAGAGACCCAGTACTTC. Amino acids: CASSLWSVGRTETQYF.

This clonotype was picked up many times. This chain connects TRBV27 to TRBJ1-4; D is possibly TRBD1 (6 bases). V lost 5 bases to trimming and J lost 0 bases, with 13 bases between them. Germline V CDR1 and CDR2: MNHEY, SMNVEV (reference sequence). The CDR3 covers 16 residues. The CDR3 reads CASSLGRQATNEKLFF. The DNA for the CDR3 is TGTGCCAGCAGTCTGGGTCGACAGGCAACTAATGAAAAACTGTTTTTT. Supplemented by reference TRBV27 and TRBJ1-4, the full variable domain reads EAQVTQNPRYLITVTGKKLTVTCSQNMNHEYMSWYRQDPGLGLRQIYYSMNVEVTDKGDVPEGYKVSRKEKRNFPLILESPSPNQTSLYFCASSLGRQATNEKLFFGSGTQLSVL.

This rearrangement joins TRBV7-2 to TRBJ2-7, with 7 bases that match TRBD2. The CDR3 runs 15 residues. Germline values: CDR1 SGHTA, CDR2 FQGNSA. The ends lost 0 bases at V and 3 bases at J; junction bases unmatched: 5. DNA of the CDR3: TGTGCCAGCAGCTTAGCGGGAGGGGAGATCTACGAGCAGTACTTC. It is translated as CASSLAGGEIYEQYF.

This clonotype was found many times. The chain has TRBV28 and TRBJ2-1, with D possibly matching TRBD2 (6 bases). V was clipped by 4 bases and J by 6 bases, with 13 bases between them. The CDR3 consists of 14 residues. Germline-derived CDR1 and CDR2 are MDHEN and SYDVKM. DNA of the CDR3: TGTGCCAGCAGTTCCGAGGTCGGGAGCAATGAGCAGTTCTTC. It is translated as CASSSEVGSNEQFF.

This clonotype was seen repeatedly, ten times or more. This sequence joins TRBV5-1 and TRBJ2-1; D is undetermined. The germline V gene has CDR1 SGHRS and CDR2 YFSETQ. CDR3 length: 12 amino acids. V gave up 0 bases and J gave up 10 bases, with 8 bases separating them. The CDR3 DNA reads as TGCGCCAGCAGCTTGGACGGCAGCGAGCAGTTCTTC. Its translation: CASSLDGSEQFF.

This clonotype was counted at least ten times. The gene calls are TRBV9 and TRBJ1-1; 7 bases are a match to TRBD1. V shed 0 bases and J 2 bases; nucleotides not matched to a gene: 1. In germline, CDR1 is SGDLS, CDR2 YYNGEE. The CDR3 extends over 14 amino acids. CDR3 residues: CASSVDRGNTEAFF. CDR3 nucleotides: TGTGCCAGCAGCGTAGACAGGGGAAACACTGAAGCTTTCTTT.

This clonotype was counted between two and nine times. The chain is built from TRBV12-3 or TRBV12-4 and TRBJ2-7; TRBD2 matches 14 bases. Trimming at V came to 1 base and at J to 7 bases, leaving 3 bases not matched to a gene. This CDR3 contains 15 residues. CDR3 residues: CASSLGLAGGREQYF. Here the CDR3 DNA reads TGTGCCAGCAGTTTAGGACTAGCGGGAGGGCGAGAGCAGTACTTC.

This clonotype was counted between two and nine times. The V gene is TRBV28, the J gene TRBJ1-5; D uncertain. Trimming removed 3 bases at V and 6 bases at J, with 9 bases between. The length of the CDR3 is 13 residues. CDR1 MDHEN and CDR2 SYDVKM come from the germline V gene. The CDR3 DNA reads TGTGCCAGCAGTTTGTTGGGGTCTCAGCCCCAGCATTTT. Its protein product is CASSLLGSQPQHF.

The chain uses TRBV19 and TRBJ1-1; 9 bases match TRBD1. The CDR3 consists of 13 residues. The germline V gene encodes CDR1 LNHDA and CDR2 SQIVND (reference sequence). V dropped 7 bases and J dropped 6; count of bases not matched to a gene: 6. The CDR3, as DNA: TGTGCCAGTAACTGGGACAGGGACGCTGAAGCTTTCTTT. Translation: CASNWDRDAEAFF.

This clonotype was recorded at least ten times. CDR3: CASSLLRGGETQYF. The CDR3, as DNA: TGTGCCAGCAGTTTACTCAGGGGCGGGGAGACCCAGTACTTC. V and J are TRBV2 and TRBJ2-5; weak D call: TRBD1 (6 bases). Germline CDR1 and CDR2: SNHLY and FYNNEI. The length of the CDR3 is 14 residues. The ends were cut back, 5 bases at V and 5 bases at J, with 15 bases in the middle.

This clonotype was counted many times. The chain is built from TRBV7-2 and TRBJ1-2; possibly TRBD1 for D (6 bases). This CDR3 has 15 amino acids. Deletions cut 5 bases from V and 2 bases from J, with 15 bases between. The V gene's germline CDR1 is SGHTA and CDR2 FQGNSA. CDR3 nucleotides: TGTGCCAGCAGCAGATCAACAGGGATAAACTATGGCTACACCTTC. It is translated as CASSRSTGINYGYTF.

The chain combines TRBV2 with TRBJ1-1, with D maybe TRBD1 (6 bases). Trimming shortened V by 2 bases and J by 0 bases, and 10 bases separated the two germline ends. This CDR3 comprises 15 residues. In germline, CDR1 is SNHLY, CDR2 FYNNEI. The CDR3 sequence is CASSERGHMNTEAFF. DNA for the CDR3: TGTGCCAGCAGTGAAAGGGGACACATGAACACTGAAGCTTTCTTT.

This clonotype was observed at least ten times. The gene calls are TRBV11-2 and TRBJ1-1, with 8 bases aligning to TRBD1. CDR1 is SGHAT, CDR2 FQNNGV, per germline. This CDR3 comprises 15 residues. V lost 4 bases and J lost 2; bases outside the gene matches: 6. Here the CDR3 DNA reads TGTGCCAGCAGCTCACGACAGGGGATAAACACTGAAGCTTTCTTT. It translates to CASSSRQGINTEAFF.